This TCR beta chain was recovered during a study of response to subunit inactivated influenza vaccine. Each CDR3 protein is one row after TCRdb ran MiXCR on the RT-PCR reads. The table includes fewer than 650,000 distinct CDR3 sequences, 10% to 15% detected once. Study-level points and caveats: The authors proposed limited new T cell recruitment per seasonal influenza vaccination.

Only a few counts were recorded for this clonotype. Antigen unknown. Germline lookup yields CDR1 SGHRS and CDR2 YFSETQ. CDR3 length equals 13 residues. V gave up 6 bases and J gave up 7 bases, with 13 bases separating them. The TCR originated in a man aged 45 to 65 who received an inactivated influenza vaccine. J is TRBJ2-2 and V is TRBV5-1; D gene ambiguous. Sequencing used PBMCs from blood, obtained 40 to 50 days after vaccination. The CDR3 spells CASKTEAVGELFF. The CDR3 region has the DNA TGCGCCAGCAAAACAGAGGCAGTCGGGGAGCTGTTTTTT.